This T cell receptor beta chain was sequenced during a study of response to subunit inactivated influenza vaccine. Notes on the study in general: Authors suggested that a seasonal influenza vaccination recruits few new T cells each time.

TCRdb independently ran MiXCR on the RT-PCR reads; one entry per CDR3 protein. This sample carries some 500,000 distinct CDR3 sequences, 25% of them seen once, and the ten largest clones take under 2.5%. There are a few counts of this clonotype. Its antigen remains unidentified. Germline V lookup: CDR1 SQVTM, CDR2 ANQGSEA. The CDR3 has 13 residues. The source is a man aged 45-65 years who received an inactivated influenza vaccine. V and J are TRBV29-1 and TRBJ2-3, with 7 bases that match TRBD1. The specimen was CD4+ T cells sorted from PBMCs, collected 5 to 6 days after vaccination. CDR3 residues: CTISGGRTDTQYF. CDR3 in DNA: TGCACCATATCAGGGGGAAGGACAGATACGCAGTATTTT.